The source of this T cell receptor (beta chain) is a study of blood T cell repertoires in COVID-19. Sequencing was performed with immunoSEQ multiplex PCR; in TCRdb, only in-frame clones are kept and a portion is missing. The table lists about 170,000 clones, 84% of them singletons. The germline V gene has CDR1 MNHEY and CDR2 SMNVEV (reference sequence). The J segment lost 8 bases and the V segment lost 4 bases, leaving 8 bases of the junction unmatched. The CDR3 has 14 amino acids. The source material was peripheral blood. V and J are TRBV27 and TRBJ2-1; 7 nucleotides match TRBD2. This TCR derives from a man aged 40-55 years who had recovered from COVID-19. The CDR3: CASSSEGGPHEQFF. The CDR3 DNA sequence: TGTGCCAGCAGTTCGGAGGGAGGGCCCCATGAGCAGTTCTTC.